This paragraph reports one T cell receptor beta chain. Clones were read by immunoSEQ multiplex PCR, and TCRdb kept only the in-frame ones, dropping some. The sample lists a few hundred thousand clones, about 91% occurring once. These data belong to a study of blood T cell repertoires in COVID-19. Per germline, CDR1 LGHDT and CDR2 YNNKEL (reference sequence). V shed 4 bases and J shed 8 bases, with 23 bases lying between them. The length of the CDR3 is 16 residues. The clonotype comes from a woman between 45 and 65 years old with COVID-19, enrolled during active disease. The chain uses TRBV3-1 (or the pseudogene TRBV3-2) and TRBJ1-1; tentatively, D is TRBD1 (6 bases). The sequenced sample consisted of peripheral blood. CDR3 amino acids: CASSPKSTSGDIEAFF. The CDR3 region has the DNA TGTGCCAGCAGCCCAAAATCCACCTCAGGGGACATAGAAGCTTTCTTT.